The present TCR beta chain was sequenced within a study of blood T cell repertoires in COVID-19. This clone was seen only a few times. Enrolled during active infection, Seattle patients were then followed longitudinally. The CDR3 is 16 residues long. Germline-derived CDR1 and CDR2 are SGHDT and YYEEEE. V trimming: 5 bases; J trimming: 4 bases; junction bases outside the gene matches: 9. Method: immunoSEQ multiplex PCR; TCRdb's copy keeps in-frame clones and lacks some. The sample includes 330,000 or so clones, roughly 87% of them seen just once. The TCR sequence derives from a man aged 25-40 years with COVID-19, enrolled during active disease. The sequencing sample was made of peripheral blood. This chain uses TRBV5-6 with TRBJ2-1; 10 bases line up with TRBD2. The CDR3 loop reads CASRLTTSGVYNEQFF. DNA of the CDR3: TGTGCCAGCAGGCTCACAACTAGCGGGGTTTACAATGAGCAGTTCTTC.